This T cell receptor (beta chain) comes out of a study of T cells in Graves' hyperthyroidism and ophthalmopathy. Used for diagnoses were clinical symptoms, serum thyroxine and TRAb, thyroid ultrasound and orbital computed tomography. The investigators amplified TCR beta CDR3 regions from RNA transcripts. The TCR CDR3 was amplified in a first-round RT-PCR using the HTBI primer set. TCRdb recomputed calls from the multiplex PCR reads with MiXCR, one row per CDR3 protein. The repertoire holds about 700,000 distinct CDR3 sequences, with roughly 46% as singletons. The germline V gene encodes CDR1 SGHTA and CDR2 FQGNSA. V was shortened by 3 bases and J by 10 bases, with 13 bases between the two germline ends. The CDR3 length is 13 residues. Study conclusions and caveats: Model predictions of ophthalmopathy came a median 6.5 months before onset.

This clonotype has a handful of counts. What it binds is unknown. The sequence was collected from an adult man with Graves' disease, either hyperthyroidism or ophthalmopathy (not recorded which). The material sequenced was peripheral blood or thyroid tissue (not recorded which). The V gene is TRBV7-2, the J gene TRBJ2-1, with D unresolved. CDR3 amino acids: CASSFGPWGEQFF. The CDR3 coding sequence is TGTGCCAGCAGCTTTGGCCCCTGGGGAGAGCAGTTCTTC.